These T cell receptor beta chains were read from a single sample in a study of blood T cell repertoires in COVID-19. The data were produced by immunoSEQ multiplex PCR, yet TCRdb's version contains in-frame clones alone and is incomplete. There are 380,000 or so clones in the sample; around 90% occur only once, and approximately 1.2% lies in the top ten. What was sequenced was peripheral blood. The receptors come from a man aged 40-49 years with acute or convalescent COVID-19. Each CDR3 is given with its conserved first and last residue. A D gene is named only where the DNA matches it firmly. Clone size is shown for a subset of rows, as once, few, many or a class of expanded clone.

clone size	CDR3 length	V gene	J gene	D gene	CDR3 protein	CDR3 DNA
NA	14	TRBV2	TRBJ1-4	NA	CASRPGPGGEKLFF	TGTGCCAGCAGACCGGGCCCAGGAGGCGAAAAACTGTTTTTT
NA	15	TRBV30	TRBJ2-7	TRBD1	CAWSVGGTGFYEQYF	TGTGCCTGGAGTGTCGGCGGGACAGGGTTTTACGAGCAGTACTTC
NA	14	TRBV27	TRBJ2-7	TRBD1	CASSPGQVGYEQYF	TGTGCCAGCAGTCCGGGACAGGTCGGCTACGAGCAGTACTTC
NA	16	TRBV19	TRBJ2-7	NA	CASSTRAGTARVEQYF	TGTGCCAGTAGTACACGTGCGGGGACAGCCCGCGTCGAGCAGTACTTC
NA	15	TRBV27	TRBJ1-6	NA	CASKQGSSYNSPLHF	TGTGCCAGCAAACAGGGTAGCTCCTATAATTCACCCCTCCACTTT
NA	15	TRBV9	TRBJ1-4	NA	CASGRGAQYSEKLFF	TGTGCCTCCGGGAGGGGGGCGCAGTATAGTGAAAAACTGTTTTTT
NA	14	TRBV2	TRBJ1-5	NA	CASSEQGTNQPQHF	TGTGCCAGCAGTGAACAGGGAACGAATCAGCCCCAGCATTTT
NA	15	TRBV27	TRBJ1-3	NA	CASSLKAGYGNTIYF	TGTGCCAGCAGTTTAAAGGCAGGGTATGGAAACACCATATATTTT
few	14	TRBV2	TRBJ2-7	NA	CASSLYRDSNEQYF	TGTGCCAGCAGCCTCTACCGGGACTCCAACGAGCAGTACTTC
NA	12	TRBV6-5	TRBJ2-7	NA	CASRPDRYEQYF	TGTGCCAGCAGACCGGACAGATACGAGCAGTACTTC
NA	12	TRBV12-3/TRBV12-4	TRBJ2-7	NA	CASSPADYEQYF	TGTGCCAGCAGTCCCGCGGACTACGAGCAGTACTTC
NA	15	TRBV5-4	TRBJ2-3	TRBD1	CASSPRDRGTDTQYF	TGTGCCAGCAGCCCCCGGGACAGGGGCACAGATACGCAGTATTTT
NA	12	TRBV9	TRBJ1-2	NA	CASSDLADGYTF	TGTGCCAGCAGCGACCTCGCAGATGGCTACACCTTC
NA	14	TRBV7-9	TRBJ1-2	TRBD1	CASSAGGGHYGYTF	TGTGCCAGCAGCGCAGGGGGAGGACACTATGGCTACACCTTC